Shown below are 3 T cell receptor beta chains from a single sample sequenced in a study of blood T cell repertoires in COVID-19. Repertoires were generated with immunoSEQ multiplex PCR, while TCRdb's copy carries only in-frame clones and drops some. The profile shows roughly 150,000 clones, about 85% of them singletons. Sequenced: peripheral blood. The receptors here all came from a man of 80 years or more with COVID-19, enrolled during active disease.

The V gene is TRBV2, the J gene TRBJ1-4; a possible D gene is TRBD1 (5 bases). Germline V gene sequence: CDR1 SNHLY, CDR2 FYNNEI. There are 15 residues in the CDR3. V dropped 1 base and J dropped 1 base, with 7 bases sitting between them. In DNA, the CDR3 is TGTGCCAGCAGTGAAGAGGGGCGAACTAATGAAAAACTGTTTTTT. This encodes CASSEEGRTNEKLFF.

This clone was counted only a few times. The chain uses TRBV29-1 and TRBJ1-3; D gene ambiguous. The CDR3 runs to 14 residues. V lost 0 bases and J lost 2, with 8 bases in between. Germline V CDR1 and CDR2: SQVTM, ANQGSEA. The CDR3 region has the DNA TGCAGCGTTGAAGATATGACTGCTGGAAACACCATATATTTT. Translation gives CSVEDMTAGNTIYF.

V is TRBV18 and J is TRBJ1-2, with D perhaps TRBD1 (6 bases). This CDR3 is 12 amino acids long. Trimming took off 5 bases at V and 4 bases at J, with 8 bases between the two ends. Looked up from germline, CDR1 is KGHSH and CDR2 is LQKENI. The CDR3 sequence: CASSKDSYGYTF. The CDR3 DNA is TGTGCCAGCTCAAAGGACAGCTATGGCTACACCTTC.